The present entry profiles one T cell receptor (beta chain) with its context. Its antigen is still unknown. The sample belongs to a study of CXCR3-negative and CXCR3-positive naive CD8 T cells. The study's findings and limits: Higher TRB CDR3 hydrophobicity marked CXCR3-positive naive cells relative to CXCR3-negative naive cells.

The libraries of TRB cDNA were constructed through 5' RACE using UMI labels. TCRdb re-analyzed the 5' RACE reads; it lists each CDR3 protein once, without DNA. The sample is made up of 130,000 or so distinct CDR3 sequences, and the top ten hold 0.4% to 0.45% of it. Germline lookup yields CDR1 MGHRA and CDR2 YSYEKL. The CDR3 consists of 17 residues. V is TRBV4-1 and J is TRBJ2-1; TCRdb gives TRBD2 as the D gene, but with no DNA this cannot be confirmed. The clonotype was recovered from a human donor in good health. Some clones in this sample may be carry-over from other donors' samples. Input material: naive CXCR3+ CD8+ T cells from blood. Subset given: CD45RO-CCR7+CD27+CD95- naive CD8+ T cells expressing CXCR3 (TNR3+). The CDR3 sequence is CASSQDVSGNAYNEQFF.